The clone carrying this T cell receptor (beta chain) was counted only a few times. Its cognate antigen is unknown. Unique molecular identifiers tagged the TCR beta cDNA libraries. TCRdb re-analysed the PCR reads in MiXCR, keeping a single row per CDR3 protein. The sample includes over 700,000 distinct CDR3 sequences, 30% of them seen just once. This CDR3 region has 14 residues. Germline lookup yields CDR1 DFQATT and CDR2 SNEGSKA (reference sequence). Unmatched junction bases numbered 5, after V lost 8 bases and J lost 4 bases. The sample originates from a study of post-analysis software for immune sequencing data. Study observations and caveats: Controls had lower frequencies than patients of about 5 TRBV segments, which included TRBV5-6, TRBV5-1 and TRBV20-1.

The chain combines TRBV20-1 with TRBJ2-3; TRBD2 agrees at 14 bases. The sequence came from a girl between 10 and 17 years old with multiple sclerosis. Input material: blood. CDR3 sequence reads: CSTRLAGGPDTQYF. In nucleotides, the CDR3 is TGCAGTACCCGACTAGCGGGAGGGCCAGATACGCAGTATTTT.